The 30 T cell receptor beta chains reported below all come from one sample, sequenced in a study of T cell changes during pregnancy in multiple sclerosis. Clones were sequenced by immunoSEQ multiplex PCR, and TCRdb holds only the in-frame ones, with some missing. Of some 24,000 clones in the sample, around nine tenths are singletons; the top ten hold under 9.5%. The material was CD8+ T cells from peripheral blood mononuclear cells, obtained in the third trimester of pregnancy. The source of these receptors is a female donor in good health, enrolled as a control in a pregnancy study.

This sequence joins TRBV13 and TRBJ1-1; D remains ambiguous. V lost 0 bases to trimming and J lost 7 bases, with 9 bases between them. CDR1 and CDR2 from the germline V gene are PRHDT and FYEKMQ (reference sequence). The CDR3 spans 13 residues. The CDR3 here is CASSLGRGDEAFF. The DNA for the CDR3 is TGTGCCAGCAGCTTAGGCCGCGGGGATGAAGCTTTCTTT.

J is TRBJ1-1 and V is TRBV5-4, with D tentatively TRBD1 (6 bases). This CDR3 is built from 12 residues. CDR1 SGHNT and CDR2 YYREEE come from the germline V gene (reference sequence). V dropped 5 bases and J dropped 8 bases, with 13 bases sitting between them. The CDR3 protein is CASRSDSPEAFF. The CDR3 DNA follows: TGTGCCAGCAGGTCGGACAGCCCCGAAGCTTTCTTT.

The CDR3, as DNA: TGCAGCGTTGAGGGGGGGCCTGAAGCTTTCTTT. As protein: CSVEGGPEAFF. This sequence joins TRBV29-1 and TRBJ1-1, with a tentative D call TRBD1 (6 bases). The CDR3 covers 11 residues. Trimming removed 3 bases from V and 6 bases from J, with 8 bases in between. The germline CDR1 and CDR2 sequences are SQVTM and ANQGSEA.

This chain uses TRBV6-5 with TRBJ2-7, with 7 bases that match TRBD1. After removal of 4 bases from V and 0 bases from J, the junction contained 9 bases not matched to a gene. CDR3 length: 16 amino acids. The germline V gene has CDR1 MNHEY and CDR2 SVGAGI. Here the CDR3 reads CASSSYETGNSYEQYF. The CDR3 region has the DNA TGTGCCAGCAGTTCCTATGAGACAGGGAACTCCTACGAGCAGTACTTC.

The chain uses TRBV27 and TRBJ2-7; D call uncertain. The germline V gene encodes CDR1 MNHEY and CDR2 SMNVEV (reference sequence). The CDR3 contains 13 residues. V was shortened by 2 bases and J by 4 bases, with 9 bases between the two germline ends. CDR3 amino acids: CASSLEAPYEQYF. CDR3 coding DNA: TGTGCCAGCAGTTTAGAGGCTCCATACGAGCAGTACTTC.

The chain carries TRBV30 and TRBJ1-1; D remains unclear. CDR3 size: 9 residues. CDR1 and CDR2 (germline): GTSNPN, SVGIG (reference sequence). V dropped 3 bases and J dropped 6 bases, with 2 bases sitting between them. The CDR3 DNA sequence: TGTGCCTGGAGCGCTGAAGCTTTCTTT. Translated: CAWSAEAFF.

The chain has TRBV25-1 and TRBJ1-1; D is possibly TRBD1 (5 bases). V gave up 1 base and J gave up 5 bases, with 11 bases separating them. The germline V gene has CDR1 MGHDK and CDR2 SYGVNS. The CDR3 runs 14 residues. The CDR3 reads CASSEFVGATEAFF. Here the CDR3 DNA reads TGTGCCAGCAGTGAATTTGTAGGGGCTACTGAAGCTTTCTTT.

The chain combines TRBV9 with TRBJ2-7; D may be TRBD2 (5 bases). V dropped 5 bases and J dropped 4 bases, with 19 bases sitting between them. This CDR3 is built from 15 residues. Germline V gene lookup returns CDR1 SGDLS and CDR2 YYNGEE. CDR3 sequence: CASRWSRASWYEQYF. Written as DNA, the CDR3 is TGTGCCAGCAGGTGGTCAAGGGCTAGCTGGTACGAGCAGTACTTC.

In its sample, this clone was seen once. The genes are TRBV15 and TRBJ1-1, with a tentative D call TRBD1 (6 bases). This CDR3 contains 16 residues. The germline V gene has CDR1 LNHNV and CDR2 YYDKDF (reference sequence). The V gene lost 5 bases and the J gene lost 3 bases, with 19 bases spanning the gap. CDR3 in amino acids: CATSQEGEGRYTEAFF. The CDR3 DNA follows: TGTGCCACCAGCCAAGAGGGGGAAGGGCGGTACACTGAAGCTTTCTTT.

V is TRBV2 and J is TRBJ2-7; TRBD2 matches 8 bases. The junction had 6 bases not matched to a gene; V was cut back by 7 bases and J by 1 base. The CDR3 spans 14 residues. The germline gives CDR1 SNHLY, CDR2 FYNNEI. The CDR3 loop is CASIVSGGSYEQYF. The CDR3 coding sequence is TGTGCCAGCATAGTAAGCGGGGGTTCCTACGAGCAGTACTTC.

The chain uses TRBV6-5 and TRBJ1-4, with D possibly matching TRBD1 (6 bases). This CDR3 is built from 14 residues. CDR1 and CDR2 (germline): MNHEY, SVGAGI. V shed 5 bases and J shed 6 bases, with 13 bases lying between them. The CDR3: CASSLGASYEKLFF. In DNA, the CDR3 is TGTGCCAGCAGTCTGGGGGCGTCTTATGAAAAACTGTTTTTT.

Within the sample, this clone is large. The rearrangement joins TRBV27 to TRBJ1-6; possibly TRBD1 for D (6 bases). Trimming took 2 bases from V and 8 from J, leaving 10 bases between them. CDR3 length: 14 amino acids. In germline, CDR1 is MNHEY, CDR2 SMNVEV (reference sequence). CDR3: CASSLPGQHSPLHF. CDR3 bases: TGTGCCAGCAGTTTACCCGGACAGCATTCACCCCTCCACTTT.

This clone occurred once. This chain connects TRBV7-9 to TRBJ2-1, with D possibly being TRBD2 (5 bases). Germline CDR1 and CDR2: SEHNR and FQNEAQ (reference sequence). The V end was cut by 3 bases, the J end by 0 bases, with 12 bases between. The CDR3 runs to 16 residues. CDR3 protein: CASSFGLASSYNEQFF. The CDR3 coding sequence is TGTGCCAGCAGCTTCGGACTCGCGAGCTCCTACAATGAGCAGTTCTTC.

CDR3 protein: CASSPLTAEGLVYEQYF. CDR3 DNA sequence: TGTGCCAGCAGCCCCCTTACGGCGGAGGGACTAGTCTACGAGCAGTACTTC. The gene calls are TRBV13 and TRBJ2-7; 8 bases are shared with TRBD2. J was trimmed by 3 bases and V by 5 bases; bases with no gene match: 15. The CDR3 loop spans 17 amino acids. Germline V gene data show CDR1 as PRHDT and CDR2 as FYEKMQ (reference sequence).

The J gene is TRBJ1-5, the V gene TRBV7-2; possibly TRBD1 for D (6 bases). CDR1 SGHTA and CDR2 FQGNSA come from the germline V gene. This CDR3 region has 15 residues. The V end was cut by 1 base, the J end by 5 bases, with 12 bases between. CDR3 amino acids: CASSLDGSGDQPQHF. The DNA of the CDR3 is TGTGCCAGCAGCTTAGACGGGTCAGGGGATCAGCCCCAGCATTTT.

V usage is TRBV15 and J usage is TRBJ2-3, with TRBD2 matching over 14 bases. Germline trimming cut 3 bases from V and 4 bases from J; bases unmatched to any gene: 3. Germline CDR1 and CDR2: LNHNV and YYDKDF (reference sequence). The CDR3 contains 16 residues. CDR3 region: CATSSQTSGGADTQYF. CDR3 in DNA: TGTGCCACCAGCAGCCAGACTAGCGGGGGGGCAGATACGCAGTATTTT.

The chain links TRBV6-1 to TRBJ2-7; 8 nucleotides align to TRBD1. Per the germline V gene, CDR1 is MNHNS and CDR2 is SASEGT. Unmatched junction bases numbered 6, after V lost 3 bases and J lost 2 bases. The CDR3 totals 15 residues. As DNA, the CDR3 is TGTGCCAGCAGTGATCCGCCAGGGGGCCCCTACGAGCAGTACTTC. Encoded protein: CASSDPPGGPYEQYF.

The rearrangement uses TRBV29-1 and TRBJ1-2, with 8 bases matching TRBD1. Germline CDR1 and CDR2: SQVTM and ANQGSEA. The CDR3 totals 16 residues. The J segment lost 5 bases and the V segment lost 2 bases, leaving 13 bases of the junction unmatched. In nucleotides, the CDR3 is TGCAGCGTTGAAAGGGGGGCAGGGGGCGACGAGTATGGCTACACCTTC. Encoded protein: CSVERGAGGDEYGYTF.

Turning to this clone: This CDR3 fails to terminate in the conserved phenylalanine or tryptophan, so it likely reflects a read error. V usage is TRBV4-2 and J usage is TRBJ1-2, with TRBD1 matching 7 bases. The J segment lost 4 bases and the V segment lost 1 base, leaving 6 bases of the junction unmatched. This CDR3 has 15 residues. Germline CDR1 LGHNA, CDR2 YNFKEQ. The CDR3 DNA reads as TGTGCCAGCAGCCAAGGAGAGGGGGCGTCCTATGGCTACACCCTC. This gives the protein CASSQGEGASYGYTL.

The V and J genes are TRBV28 and TRBJ1-1; TRBD1 is a possible D gene (5 bases). Trimming removed 5 bases from V and 7 bases from J, with 11 bases in between. Germline loops: CDR1 MDHEN, CDR2 SYDVKM. The CDR3 loop spans 12 amino acids. CDR3 residues: CASSTPGGEAFF. The CDR3 DNA follows: TGTGCCAGCAGTACCCCGGGGGGTGAAGCTTTCTTT. Filled out from reference TRBV28 and TRBJ1-1, the complete variable domain reads DVKVTQSSRYLVKRTGEKVFLECVQDMDHENMFWYRQDPGLGLRLIYFSYDVKMKEKGDIPEGYSVSREKKERFSLILESASTNQTSMYLCASSTPGGEAFFGQGTRLTVV.

The chain combines TRBV18 with TRBJ2-5; D possibly corresponds to TRBD2 (6 bases). This CDR3 is 13 amino acids long. Germline-derived CDR1 and CDR2 are KGHSH and LQKENI. Trimming left V 5 bases short and J 4 bases short, with 11 bases between. The CDR3 DNA is TGTGCCAGCTCAGGTAGGAGGGGAGAGACCCAGTACTTC. Amino acids: CASSGRRGETQYF.

The chain couples TRBV7-3 to TRBJ2-3; 9 positions agree with TRBD2. Germline CDR1 reads SGHTA; CDR2 reads FQGTGA. The CDR3 contains 16 residues. J lost 6 bases, V lost 1 base, and 8 bases had no gene match. CDR3 nucleotides: TGTGCCAGCAGCTTAAGCGCGGGGGGGCTGATGGATACGCAGTATTTT. It codes for CASSLSAGGLMDTQYF.

The gene calls are TRBV5-8 and TRBJ2-7; 15 bases line up with TRBD2. The CDR3 has 14 amino acids. V lost 4 bases, J lost 7 bases, and 3 bases stayed unmatched. Germline V gene sequence: CDR1 SGHTS, CDR2 YDEGEE. DNA for the CDR3: TGTGCCAGCAGCATGGGACTAGCGGGAGGAGAGCAGTACTTC. The encoded protein is CASSMGLAGGEQYF.

This clone was seen just once. This chain connects TRBV28 to TRBJ2-3; tentatively, D is TRBD1 (7 bases). The V gene's germline CDR1 is MDHEN and CDR2 SYDVKM. V was pared by 5 bases and J by 1 base, with 19 bases between. The CDR3 has 17 residues. The CDR3 sequence: CASSLPRGGTGTDTQYF. CDR3 sequence (DNA): TGTGCCAGCAGTCTCCCCCGGGGCGGGACAGGCACAGATACGCAGTATTTT. The full variable domain, completed using reference TRBV28 and TRBJ2-3, is DVKVTQSSRYLVKRTGEKVFLECVQDMDHENMFWYRQDPGLGLRLIYFSYDVKMKEKGDIPEGYSVSREKKERFSLILESASTNQTSMYLCASSLPRGGTGTDTQYFGPGTRLTVL.

The CDR3 spells CASSPQRTGAYF. The CDR3 bases are TGTGCCAGCAGCCCGCAGAGGACAGGGGCGTACTTC. The chain is built from TRBV11-2 and TRBJ2-7, with TRBD1 matching 9 bases. V shed 5 bases and J 12 bases; nucleotides not matched to a gene: 8. The CDR3 runs to 12 residues. Germline V CDR1 and CDR2: SGHAT, FQNNGV.

This clone came up once. The J gene is TRBJ1-1, the V gene TRBV27; 7 positions match TRBD1. CDR1 and CDR2 from the germline V gene are MNHEY and SMNVEV (reference sequence). The CDR3 has 14 amino acids. V lost 2 bases to trimming and J lost 3 bases; unmatched junction nucleotides: 3. The CDR3 sequence: CASSLIRGDTEAFF. The CDR3 DNA reads TGTGCCAGCAGTTTAATCAGGGGGGACACTGAAGCTTTCTTT.

V usage is TRBV11-1 and J usage is TRBJ1-1; maybe TRBD1 (6 bases). The CDR3 runs 15 residues. V lost 5 bases to trimming and J lost 2 bases, with 15 bases between them. The germline gives CDR1 SGHAT, CDR2 FQDESV (reference sequence). The chain's CDR3 is CASSRQDSINTEAFF. CDR3 DNA sequence: TGTGCCAGCAGCCGACAGGACTCTATTAACACTGAAGCTTTCTTT.

The chain carries TRBV11-2 and TRBJ2-1; 9 nucleotides line up with TRBD2. The CDR3 totals 16 residues. The germline V gene encodes CDR1 SGHAT and CDR2 FQNNGV. V was clipped by 11 bases and J by 0 bases; unmatched bases: 11. Written as DNA, the CDR3 is TGTGCCGCTTGGCCAGCGGGGGGTAGCTCCTACAATGAGCAGTTCTTC. It is translated as CAAWPAGGSSYNEQFF. The full variable domain, rest sourced from reference TRBV11-2 and TRBJ2-1, is EAGVAQSPRYKIIEKRQSVAFWCNPISGHATLYWYQQILGQGPKLLIQFQNNGVVDDSQLPKDRFSAERLKGVDSTLKIQPAKLEDSAVYLCAAWPAGGSSYNEQFFGPGTRLTVL.

V is TRBV2 and J is TRBJ2-3; maybe TRBD1 (6 bases). CDR1 is SNHLY, CDR2 FYNNEI, per germline. V dropped 3 bases and J dropped 6 bases, with 13 bases sitting between them. The CDR3 spans 14 residues. This CDR3 is CASSDQGLWDTQYF. The CDR3 bases are TGTGCCAGCAGTGATCAGGGGTTATGGGATACGCAGTATTTT.

This rearrangement joins TRBV5-1 to TRBJ2-7, with TRBD2 matching 7 bases. After removal of 1 base from V and 3 bases from J, the junction contained 1 base not matched to a gene. Germline V gives CDR1 SGHRS, CDR2 YFSETQ. This CDR3 has 13 amino acids. The CDR3 nucleotides read TGCGCCAGCAGCTTGAGCGGGGTCTACGAGCAGTACTTC. Translated, it gives CASSLSGVYEQYF.